Presented here are 4 T cell receptor beta chains from one specimen sequenced in a study of shared clonotypes between healthy human individuals. The data were produced by immunoSEQ multiplex PCR, yet TCRdb's version contains in-frame clones alone and is incomplete. This table holds a few million clones, approximately 90% found once. The specimen sequenced was naive CD4+ T cells sorted from blood. Subset noted: CD45RA+ positively selected. The receptors were sampled from a man between 18 and 35 years old in good health.

The chain carries TRBV9 and TRBJ1-5; TRBD1 might be the D (6 bases). The germline CDR1 and CDR2 sequences are SGDLS and YYNGEE. Trimming took off 3 bases at V and 3 bases at J, with 19 bases between the two ends. This CDR3 region has 17 residues. The CDR3 is CASSGEQGGAVNQPQHF. CDR3 nucleotides: TGTGCCAGCAGCGGTGAACAAGGGGGGGCGGTCAATCAGCCCCAGCATTTT.

In regard to this clone: The sample carries other DNA sequences with the same CDR3. In DNA form, the CDR3 reads TGCGCCAGCAGCTTGGAGGGGGGGCCGAACACCGGGGAGCTGTTTTTT. It is translated as CASSLEGGPNTGELFF. The chain uses TRBV5-1 and TRBJ2-2; D is possibly TRBD2 (7 bases). The CDR3 consists of 16 residues. Trimming removed 0 bases at V and 0 bases at J, with 9 bases between. CDR1 SGHRS and CDR2 YFSETQ come from the germline V gene.

The CDR3 region has the DNA TGTGCCAGCAGCTGGGGACAGGGGGCCGGGGCCAACGTCCTGACTTTC. As protein: CASSWGQGAGANVLTF. The V and J genes are TRBV7-8 and TRBJ2-6, with 12 bases matching TRBD1. Germline V gives CDR1 SGHVS, CDR2 FQNEAQ. This CDR3 region has 16 residues. Trimming cost V 4 bases and J 4 bases; bases outside gene matches: 2.

This rearrangement joins TRBV5-6 to TRBJ1-4, with TRBD1 identical over 8 bases. Per the germline V gene, CDR1 is SGHDT and CDR2 is YYEEEE. V lost 0 bases and J lost 7; bases outside the gene matches: 11. This CDR3 is built from 17 residues. The CDR3 loop is CASSLAQGASAFEKLFF. The CDR3 DNA follows: TGTGCCAGCAGCTTGGCGCAGGGGGCAAGTGCGTTTGAAAAACTGTTTTTT.